Each of the 4 T cell receptor beta chains below was sequenced from the same sample in a study of cytotoxic CD8 clonotypes in ibrutinib-treated CLL. Assay: immunoSEQ multiplex PCR; the TCRdb copy retains only in-frame clones and omits some. The sample has approximately 210,000 clones; approximately 72% are singletons. The material was PBMCs, obtained after 24 months of ibrutinib treatment. Receptors originate from a human donor with chronic lymphocytic leukemia.

V and J are TRBV5-4 and TRBJ2-7, with D uncertain. Trimming left V 4 bases short and J 3 bases short, with 11 bases between. The germline V gene has CDR1 SGHNT and CDR2 YYREEE (reference sequence). The CDR3 is 13 residues long. The CDR3 DNA is TGTGCCAGCAGCGGGCTAACCGGCTACGAGCAGTACTTC. Its translation: CASSGLTGYEQYF.

This clone has more than one count but fewer than ten. The chain has TRBV5-1 and TRBJ1-5; no clear D. This CDR3 contains 13 residues. V was pared by 4 bases and J by 3 bases, with 8 bases between. Germline V gives CDR1 SGHRS, CDR2 YFSETQ. This chain's CDR3 is CASSGGDNQPQHF. DNA of the CDR3: TGCGCCAGCAGCGGAGGCGACAATCAGCCCCAGCATTTT.

J is TRBJ1-2 and V is TRBV29-1; D possibly corresponds to TRBD1 (5 bases). CDR1 SQVTM and CDR2 ANQGSEA come from the germline V gene. This CDR3 region has 14 residues. V was trimmed by 2 bases and J by 1 base, leaving 11 bases between them. The CDR3 sequence: CSVEWGPINYGYTF. The CDR3 DNA is TGCAGCGTTGAATGGGGACCGATTAACTATGGCTACACCTTC.

The rearrangement links TRBV11-2 to TRBJ2-7, with D maybe TRBD1 (6 bases). CDR1 is SGHAT, CDR2 FQNNGV, per germline. V was pared by 1 base and J by 1 base, with 8 bases between. CDR3 length: 14 residues. The CDR3 is CASSLGRGSYEQYF. CDR3 in DNA: TGTGCCAGCAGCTTAGGCAGGGGTTCCTACGAGCAGTACTTC. The full variable domain, rest sourced from reference TRBV11-2 and TRBJ2-7, is EAGVAQSPRYKIIEKRQSVAFWCNPISGHATLYWYQQILGQGPKLLIQFQNNGVVDDSQLPKDRFSAERLKGVDSTLKIQPAKLEDSAVYLCASSLGRGSYEQYFGPGTRLTVT.